This T cell receptor beta chain was captured by sequencing in a study of tissue T cells after allogeneic stem cell transplantation. In the study overall: Samples with visible lymphocytes on H&E were prioritized for sequencing.

Study results and limitations: Motif-based clustering found tissue-specific repertoire signatures shared across patients, though few clones were shared. TCR repertoires tracked anatomic similarity, regardless of disease or transplant status.

Steroid-refractory graft-versus-host disease after allogeneic hematopoietic cell transplant qualified adults for prospective research-autopsy enrollment. Autopsy tissues spanned esophagus to rectum, liver, skin, and lymphoid organs including spleen. The length of the CDR3 is 18 residues. CDR1 and CDR2 from the germline V gene are SGHDN and FVKESK. V was trimmed by 0 bases and J by 2 bases, leaving 16 bases between them. Profiled with immunoSEQ multiplex PCR; TCRdb holds only in-frame clones, not every one. The data contain about 3,300 clones, roughly 80% of them singletons. To note about this clone: Its antigen is not known.

Sequenced here: small intestine tissue, sampled at autopsy. The chain joins TRBV14 to TRBJ2-2; D uncertain. The sequence came from a male patient of 60 years or more with steroid-refractory graft-versus-host disease after an allogeneic stem cell transplant. These T cells may partly come from the graft donor. The CDR3 nucleotides read TGTGCCAGCAGCCAAGATTTCGCCCAACCAGAAAACACCGGGGAGCTGTTTTTT. Translating it yields CASSQDFAQPENTGELFF.